The T cell receptor beta chain described here comes from a study of T cell clones after liver transplantation. Across the study: Standard immunosuppression, with no induction, continued until 12-24 months after transplant.

Proliferating CFSE-low MLR cells were sequenced to define alloreactive TCRbeta sequences. Generated by immunoSEQ multiplex PCR, the TCRdb table keeps only in-frame clones and is missing some. The table has a few hundred clones, around 28% seen once. In the case of this clone: Its antigen is currently unknown.

General study results and limits: Compared with third party-reactive sequences, donor-reactive ones declined more, independent of withdrawal success.

Germline CDR1 reads ENHRY; CDR2 reads SYGVKD. This CDR3 comprises 17 residues. Trimming removed 3 bases from V and 8 bases from J, with 25 bases in between. J is TRBJ1-2 and V is TRBV10-3; perhaps TRBD1 as D (6 bases). Sequences were obtained from CD8+ T cells from cultured PBMCs. This sequence originates from a human patient who received a liver transplant. The graft donor may be the source of some T cells. In nucleotides, the CDR3 is TGTGCCATCAGTGATTTAGCCGGGACAAGGGCTTTCTTCGGCTACACCTTC. It specifies CAISDLAGTRAFFGYTF.